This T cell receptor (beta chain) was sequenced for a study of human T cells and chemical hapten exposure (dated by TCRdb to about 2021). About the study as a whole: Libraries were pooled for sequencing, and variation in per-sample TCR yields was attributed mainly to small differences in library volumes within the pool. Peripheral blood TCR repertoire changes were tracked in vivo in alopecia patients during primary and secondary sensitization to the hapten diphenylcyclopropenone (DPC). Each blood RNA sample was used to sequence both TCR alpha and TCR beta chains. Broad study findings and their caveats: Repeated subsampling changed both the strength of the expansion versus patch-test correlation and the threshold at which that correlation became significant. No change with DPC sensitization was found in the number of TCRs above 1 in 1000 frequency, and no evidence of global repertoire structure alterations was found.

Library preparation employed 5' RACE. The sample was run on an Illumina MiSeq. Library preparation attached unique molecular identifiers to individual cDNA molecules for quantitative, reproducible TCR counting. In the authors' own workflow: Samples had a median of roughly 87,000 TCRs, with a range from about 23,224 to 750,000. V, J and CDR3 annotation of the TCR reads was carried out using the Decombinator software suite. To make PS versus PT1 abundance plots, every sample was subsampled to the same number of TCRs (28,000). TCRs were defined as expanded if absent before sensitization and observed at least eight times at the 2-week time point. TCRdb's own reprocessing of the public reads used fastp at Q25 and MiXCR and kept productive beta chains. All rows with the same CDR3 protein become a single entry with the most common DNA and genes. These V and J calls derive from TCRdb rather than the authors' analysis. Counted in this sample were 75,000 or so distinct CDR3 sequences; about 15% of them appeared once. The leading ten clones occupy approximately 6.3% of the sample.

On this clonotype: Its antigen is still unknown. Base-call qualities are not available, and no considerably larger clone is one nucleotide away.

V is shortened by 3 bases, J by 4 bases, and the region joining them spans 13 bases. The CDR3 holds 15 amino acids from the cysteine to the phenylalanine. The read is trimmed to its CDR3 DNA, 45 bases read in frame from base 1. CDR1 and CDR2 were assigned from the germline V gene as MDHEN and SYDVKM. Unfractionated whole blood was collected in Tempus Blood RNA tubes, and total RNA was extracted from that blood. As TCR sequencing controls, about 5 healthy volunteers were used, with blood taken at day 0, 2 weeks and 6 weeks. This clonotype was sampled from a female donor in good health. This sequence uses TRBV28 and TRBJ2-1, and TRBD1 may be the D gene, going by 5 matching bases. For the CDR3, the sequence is CASSFRARRYNEQFF. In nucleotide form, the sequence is TGTGCCAGCAGTTTCAGGGCTAGGCGGTACAATGAGCAGTTCTTC.